These 14 T cell receptor beta chains originate from one sample sequenced in a study of T cells expressing NK-cell markers (dated by TCRdb to the early 2020s). Library generation was performed with 5' RACE. The reads were generated on an Illumina HiSeq 2000. Through TCRdb reprocessing, the reads give one entry per CDR3 protein sequence; DNA is omitted. This specimen's table enumerates about 450,000 distinct CDR3 sequences. The top ten hold 6% to 9.5% of the sample. Specimen: blood T cells: a sorted CD56 or NKG2C T cell subset, CD4+ or CD8+ T cells, or bulk PBMC T cells (not recorded which). Every receptor here comes from a woman between 18 and 69 years old in good health.

The CDR3 spells CASSLAGTPWEQFF. The chain joins TRBV5-1 to TRBJ2-1; absent DNA, TCRdb's TRBD2 call cannot be checked. Germline lookup yields CDR1 SGHRS and CDR2 YFSETQ. The length of the CDR3 is 14 residues.

V and J are TRBV12-3 or TRBV12-4 and TRBJ2-3. The CDR3 loop spans 18 amino acids. The CDR3 sequence is CASSLDRHRTISTDTQYF.

The rearrangement joins TRBV20-1 to TRBJ2-1; the TCRdb call, TRBD1, lacks DNA for checking. Germline lookup yields CDR1 DFQATT and CDR2 SNEGSKA (reference sequence). CDR3 size: 13 residues. The CDR3 loop is CSQNGADNNEQFF.

The chain uses TRBV5-1 and TRBJ2-5. The V gene's germline CDR1 is SGHRS and CDR2 YFSETQ. The CDR3 loop spans 14 amino acids. CDR3 in amino acids: CASRFSGNQETQYF.

The chain links TRBV7-9 to TRBJ1-2. The CDR3 length is 12 residues. CDR1 SEHNR and CDR2 FQNEAQ come from the germline V gene (reference sequence). CDR3: CASSLPNYGYTF.

The chain combines TRBV20-1 with TRBJ2-7. CDR1 and CDR2 from the germline V gene are DFQATT and SNEGSKA (reference sequence). CDR3 size: 13 residues. The CDR3 loop reads CSASSGSSYEQYF.

This sequence joins TRBV27 and TRBJ2-2; lacking DNA, the TRBD2 call made by TCRdb goes unchecked. Germline V CDR1 and CDR2: MNHEY, SMNVEV (reference sequence). There are 15 residues in the CDR3. CDR3 loop: CASSYAGGPAGELFF.

V and J are TRBV20-1 and TRBJ2-1; TCRdb indicates TRBD1, and absent DNA this call remains unverified. The CDR3 runs 13 residues. Per germline, CDR1 DFQATT and CDR2 SNEGSKA (reference sequence). The CDR3 spells CSARTPTATEQFF.

V usage is TRBV6-1 and J usage is TRBJ1-6. The CDR3 spans 15 residues. CDR1 and CDR2 from the germline V gene are MNHNS and SASEGT. CDR3 residues: CASRTQSSYNSPLHF.

The chain has TRBV7-9 and TRBJ1-6; TCRdb lists TRBD1, though no DNA is available to test this call. Germline CDR1 SEHNR, CDR2 FQNEAQ (reference sequence). This CDR3 has 16 amino acids. The CDR3 sequence: CASSVRGQGDRSPLHF.

The gene calls are TRBV7-9 and TRBJ2-1; absent DNA, TCRdb's TRBD1 call cannot be checked. There are 15 residues in the CDR3. Germline V gene data show CDR1 as SEHNR and CDR2 as FQNEAQ (reference sequence). The CDR3 region is CASGYRDRGHNEQFF.

This chain joins TRBV11-1 and TRBJ2-6; the TRBD2 assignment by TCRdb is unverifiable without DNA. The CDR3 runs to 18 residues. Germline V CDR1 and CDR2: SGHAT, FQDESV (reference sequence). CDR3: CASSPTSGVHSGANVLTF.

J is TRBJ2-2 and V is TRBV5-1; the TCRdb call, TRBD2, lacks DNA for checking. In germline, CDR1 is SGHRS, CDR2 YFSETQ. The CDR3 spans 16 residues. CDR3 residues: CASSLTAGVNTGELFF.

The chain joins TRBV6-5 to TRBJ2-6; TCRdb's D call of TRBD1 is untestable without DNA. Per germline, CDR1 MNHEY and CDR2 SVGAGI. This CDR3 has 17 amino acids. The CDR3 sequence is CASSFGQYYSGANVLTF.